The 29 T cell receptor beta chains reported below all come from one sample, sequenced in a study of blood T cells in healthy people across ages. Next came a second PCR, run for roughly 6 to 11 cycles, which used a sample-barcoded 5' primer along with a J-beta primer mix. TCRdb reprocessed the 5' RACE reads with MiXCR, giving one entry per CDR3 protein. The sample lists about 970,000 distinct CDR3 sequences, roughly 51% occurring once. The sequenced sample consisted of blood. Source of these receptors: a woman aged 55-69 years in good health.

This chain uses TRBV6-5 with TRBJ1-1, with D uncertain. Germline lookup yields CDR1 MNHEY and CDR2 SVGAGI. This CDR3 region has 14 residues. V was shortened by 4 bases and J by 1 base, with 10 bases between the two germline ends. CDR3 in amino acids: CASSSKLENTEAFF. CDR3 DNA sequence: TGTGCCAGCAGTTCTAAACTAGAGAACACTGAAGCTTTCTTT.

The V gene is TRBV7-2, the J gene TRBJ2-7, with D perhaps matching TRBD1 (6 bases). This CDR3 is built from 13 residues. The ends were cut back, 5 bases at V and 3 bases at J, with 11 bases in the middle. Germline V lookup: CDR1 SGHTA, CDR2 FQGNSA. CDR3 DNA sequence: TGTGCCAGCAGCGTAACGGACAGCTACGAGCAGTACTTC. Translating gives CASSVTDSYEQYF.

This sequence joins TRBV7-8 and TRBJ1-4; D may be TRBD1 (6 bases). The CDR3 totals 15 residues. Germline V lookup: CDR1 SGHVS, CDR2 FQNEAQ. V lost 5 bases, J lost 9 bases, and 19 bases lay in between. CDR3 protein: CASSPRQEGDQKLFF. CDR3 bases: TGTGCCAGCAGCCCCCGACAGGAAGGGGATCAAAAACTGTTTTTT.

The chain carries TRBV4-2 and TRBJ2-7; 8 bases are a match to TRBD2. This CDR3 is 16 amino acids long. J lost 3 bases, V lost 0 bases, and 7 bases had no gene match. The germline gives CDR1 LGHNA, CDR2 YNFKEQ. CDR3 amino acids: CASSQDLTSEYYEQYF. The CDR3 nucleotides are TGTGCCAGCAGCCAAGATTTGACTAGCGAATACTACGAGCAGTACTTC.

The chain recombines TRBV30 with TRBJ2-7, with no clear D. CDR3 length: 12 amino acids. V was pared by 8 bases and J by 2 bases, with 13 bases between. The V gene's germline CDR1 is GTSNPN and CDR2 SVGIG (reference sequence). CDR3 DNA: TGTGCCCTCCGGTCCCCACCCTACGAGCAGTACTTC. This encodes CALRSPPYEQYF.

The V call is TRBV28, the J call TRBJ2-7; 7 bases line up with TRBD2. TRBJ2-5 matches the DNA end more closely, so the J call is doubtful. Germline V CDR1 and CDR2: MDHEN, SYDVKM. The CDR3 is 14 residues long. CDR3 DNA: TGTGCCAGCAAAGTTGGCGGGAGTAGGGAGACCCAGTACTTC. It yields the protein CASKVGGSRETQYF.

The gene calls are TRBV20-1 and TRBJ2-5, with 9 bases that match TRBD1. The ends lost 6 bases at V and 5 bases at J; junction bases unmatched: 10. The CDR3 is 14 amino acids. Germline CDR1 reads DFQATT; CDR2 reads SNEGSKA (reference sequence). DNA for the CDR3: TGCAGTGCACTCACAGGGGGCGCGGGGGAGACCCAGTACTTC. Amino acid sequence: CSALTGGAGETQYF.

The V gene is TRBV12-3 or TRBV12-4, the J gene TRBJ1-5; D is unclear. Trimming removed 8 bases at V and 5 bases at J, with 13 bases between. The CDR3 has 13 amino acids. Here the CDR3 DNA reads TGTGCCAGCGTTACCTTCCTTGATCAGCCCCAGCATTTT. It codes for CASVTFLDQPQHF.

The chain is built from TRBV24-1 and TRBJ2-3; D not resolved. V was cut by 10 bases and J by 0 bases, with 10 bases left in between. The CDR3 covers 13 residues. Germline CDR1 and CDR2: KGHDR and SFDVKD. Written as DNA, the CDR3 is TGTGCCACAGCCAAGGCTAGCACAGATACGCAGTATTTT. It encodes CATAKASTDTQYF.

This chain joins TRBV4-2 and TRBJ1-2; maybe TRBD1 (6 bases). The V end lost 0 bases, the J end lost 4 bases, and 15 bases lay between the germline ends. This CDR3 region has 16 residues. Germline values: CDR1 LGHNA, CDR2 YNFKEQ. This CDR3 reads CASSQDQGGGFYGYTF. The CDR3 bases are TGTGCCAGCAGCCAAGACCAGGGAGGGGGATTCTATGGCTACACCTTC.

The V call is TRBV7-2, the J call TRBJ1-5; TRBD1 agrees at 7 bases. The CDR3 contains 16 residues. Germline CDR1 reads SGHTA; CDR2 reads FQGNSA. With 4 bases clipped from V and 2 bases from J, the junction kept 8 bases outside the gene matches. DNA of the CDR3: TGTGCCAGCAGCTGGGGGACAGCCGGCGGCAATCAGCCCCAGCATTTT. This encodes CASSWGTAGGNQPQHF.

The V gene is TRBV15, the J gene TRBJ2-5; 9 nucleotides agree with TRBD1. Losses at the gene ends were 0 bases for V and 6 bases for J; bases not matched to a gene: 8. Per the germline V gene, CDR1 is LNHNV and CDR2 is YYDKDF (reference sequence). The CDR3 has 16 residues. The CDR3 DNA sequence: TGTGCCACCAGCAGAGATAGGGGACAGGGTATGCAGACCCAGTACTTC. Its translation: CATSRDRGQGMQTQYF.

This chain joins TRBV28 and TRBJ2-3; D remains ambiguous. The germline CDR1 and CDR2 sequences are MDHEN and SYDVKM. Trimming cost V 2 bases and J 3 bases, with 9 bases left between them. This CDR3 spans 14 amino acids. CDR3 loop: CASSLKVYTDTQYF. For the CDR3, the DNA is TGTGCCAGCAGTTTAAAGGTTTATACAGATACGCAGTATTTT.

The DNA for the CDR3 is TGCAGTGCTTTAACCTTGGACAGGGACTCCTACAATGAGCAGTTCTTC. Translation: CSALTLDRDSYNEQFF. This chain links TRBV20-1 with TRBJ2-1, with 8 bases matching TRBD1. The ends lost 5 bases at V and 0 bases at J; junction bases unmatched: 9. This CDR3 comprises 16 residues. Germline V gene data show CDR1 as DFQATT and CDR2 as SNEGSKA (reference sequence).

In the case of this clonotype: One end of the junction fails to match germline, which may point to a read error. The chain carries TRBV11-2 and TRBJ2-4; D is unresolved. From germline, CDR1 is SGHAT and CDR2 FQNNGV. This CDR3 has 16 amino acids. Written as DNA, the CDR3 is TGTGCCAGCAACTTAGATTTGGCGATAGCCAAAAACATTCAGTACTTC. As protein: CASNLDLAIAKNIQYF.

This clonotype was counted only a few times. This chain connects TRBV4-3 to TRBJ2-7; no clear D gene. Trimming took 1 base from V and 6 from J, leaving 7 bases between them. The CDR3 is 12 residues long. Germline CDR1 LGHNA, CDR2 YSLEER. The CDR3 region has the DNA TGCGCCAGCAGCCAAGTAAACGGCGAGCAGTACTTC. It encodes CASSQVNGEQYF.

V gene TRBV6-6 combines with J gene TRBJ2-7; no clear D. Germline CDR1 reads MNHNY; CDR2 reads SVGAGI (reference sequence). The CDR3 runs 14 residues. V lost 4 bases, J lost 2 bases, and 12 bases lay in between. The CDR3 loop reads CASSLKGDPYEQYF. DNA of the CDR3: TGTGCCAGCAGTTTGAAGGGTGATCCCTACGAGCAGTACTTC.

The V gene is TRBV25-1, the J gene TRBJ2-5; maybe TRBD1 (5 bases). There are 16 residues in the CDR3. The V and J ends lost 4 bases and 4 bases respectively, with 19 bases between them. Germline loops: CDR1 MGHDK, CDR2 SYGVNS. The CDR3 nucleotides read TGTGCCAGCAGTGTTCCCGTGACAGTTGGAAGAGAGACCCAGTACTTC. This translates into CASSVPVTVGRETQYF.

The rearrangement links TRBV3-1 to TRBJ2-1; 14 bases fit TRBD2. V shed 3 bases, J shed 9 bases, and the junction held 7 bases outside the gene matches. The CDR3 spans 16 residues. Germline V gene sequence: CDR1 LGHDT, CDR2 YNNKEL (reference sequence). CDR3: CASSHEGLAGVTEQFF. CDR3 nucleotides: TGTGCCAGCAGCCATGAGGGACTAGCGGGAGTTACTGAGCAGTTCTTC.

In its sample, this clonotype was seen a few times. CDR3 sequence (DNA): TGCAGTGCAATGTCCCCTGGACTAGTTTCCGAGCAGTACTTC. Residues: CSAMSPGLVSEQYF. The V and J genes are TRBV20-1 and TRBJ2-7; 7 bases are shared with TRBD2. Germline CDR1 and CDR2: DFQATT and SNEGSKA (reference sequence). J lost 6 bases, V lost 6 bases, and 14 bases had no gene match. CDR3 size: 14 residues.

This clonotype was found a few times. The chain uses TRBV5-1 and TRBJ2-7; D is unresolved. Trimming took off 0 bases at V and 0 bases at J, with 7 bases between the two ends. The germline CDR1 and CDR2 sequences are SGHRS and YFSETQ. This CDR3 spans 14 amino acids. In nucleotides, the CDR3 is TGCGCCAGCAGCTTGGATCTGAACTCCTACGAGCAGTACTTC. The encoded protein is CASSLDLNSYEQYF.

The gene calls are TRBV6-5 and TRBJ2-3, with D unclear. The CDR3 is made up of 14 amino acids. V lost 6 bases and J 1 base, leaving 11 bases between the germline ends. Germline CDR1 reads MNHEY; CDR2 reads SVGAGI. The DNA for the CDR3 is TGTGCCAGCAGGACGCTACCTGGCACAGATACGCAGTATTTT. The encoded protein is CASRTLPGTDTQYF.

The chain employs TRBV11-2 and TRBJ2-7; D is unclear. Germline V lookup: CDR1 SGHAT, CDR2 FQNNGV. The CDR3 is 13 amino acids. V dropped 5 bases and J dropped 2 bases, with 10 bases sitting between them. The CDR3, as DNA: TGTGCCAGCAGCCCTATGATGACCTACGAGCAGTACTTC. Amino acids: CASSPMMTYEQYF. The variable domain in full, with the rest retrieved from reference TRBV11-2 and TRBJ2-7, is EAGVAQSPRYKIIEKRQSVAFWCNPISGHATLYWYQQILGQGPKLLIQFQNNGVVDDSQLPKDRFSAERLKGVDSTLKIQPAKLEDSAVYLCASSPMMTYEQYFGPGTRLTVT.

This chain connects TRBV12-3 or TRBV12-4 to TRBJ2-3; no reliable D call. The CDR3 extends over 13 amino acids. Trimming left V 4 bases short and J 4 bases short, with 9 bases between. CDR3 coding DNA: TGTGCCAGCAGTTCGTTACAGCCAGATACGCAGTATTTT. It encodes CASSSLQPDTQYF.

The chain links TRBV6-6 to TRBJ2-7; 11 positions match TRBD2. V trimming: 5 bases; J trimming: 7 bases; junction bases outside the gene matches: 10. This CDR3 has 15 residues. In germline, CDR1 is MNHNY, CDR2 SVGAGI (reference sequence). The CDR3 spells CASSPPTSGEGEQYF. Here the CDR3 DNA reads TGTGCCAGCAGTCCGCCGACTAGCGGGGAAGGGGAGCAGTACTTC.

This clonotype is categorized as medium-sized. The chain couples TRBV6-2 or TRBV6-3 to TRBJ1-1, with a weak D call TRBD1 (6 bases). Germline V gives CDR1 MNHEY, CDR2 SVGEGT. The V end was cut by 7 bases, the J end by 5 bases, with 14 bases between. This CDR3 spans 13 amino acids. CDR3 loop: CASNVQGSTEAFF. The CDR3 DNA reads TGTGCCAGCAACGTACAGGGCTCGACTGAAGCTTTCTTT.

This rearrangement joins TRBV7-6 to TRBJ2-5, with D uncertain. The germline CDR1 and CDR2 sequences are SGHVS and FNYEAQ. V was pared by 4 bases and J by 2 bases, with 11 bases between. The CDR3 runs 14 residues. CDR3 bases: TGTGCCAGCAGCTCCACTTACCTTCAAGAGACCCAGTACTTC. Translation: CASSSTYLQETQYF.

V and J are TRBV7-2 and TRBJ2-3, with TRBD2 identical over 10 bases. The CDR3 loop spans 15 amino acids. The germline CDR1 and CDR2 sequences are SGHTA and FQGNSA. Germline trimming cut 5 bases from V and 9 bases from J; bases unmatched to any gene: 11. CDR3: CASSPLTSGYRTQYF. The CDR3 region has the DNA TGTGCCAGCAGCCCTCTGACTAGCGGGTATAGAACGCAGTATTTT. The full variable domain, in which reference TRBV7-2 and TRBJ2-3 provide the parts outside the CDR3, is GAGVSQSPSNKVTEKGKDVELRCDPISGHTALYWYRQSLGQGLEFLIYFQGNSAPDKSGLPSDRFSAERTGGSVSTLTIQRTQQEDSAVYLCASSPLTSGYRTQYFGPGTRLTVL.

This rearrangement joins TRBV2 to TRBJ1-6; D is perhaps TRBD1 (6 bases). The V and J ends lost 2 bases and 7 bases respectively, with 15 bases between them. The CDR3 spans 16 residues. The germline gives CDR1 SNHLY, CDR2 FYNNEI. As DNA, the CDR3 is TGTGCCAGCAGTGAACGTTTAATCCAGGGGAATTCACCCCTCCACTTT. Residues: CASSERLIQGNSPLHF.